This T cell receptor beta chain was identified during a study of blood T cell repertoires in COVID-19. For the study at large: Samples of COVID-19 (acute and convalescent) were obtained from the United States, Italy and Spain. The cDNA or gDNA used as material had been derived from T cells, B-cell-depleted T cells, or PBMCs.

How the authors handled the data: Scientists estimated how many nucleated cells there were by amplifying reference gene primers. Profiled with immunoSEQ multiplex PCR; TCRdb holds only in-frame clones, not every one. V, J and clone size were drawn from that table, and D and trimming were deduced from the DNA. The profile shows around 100,000 clones, 84% of them singletons. This clone has more than one count but fewer than ten. V lost 2 bases, J lost 1 base, and 18 bases lay in between. There are 17 residues in the CDR3. Germline assignment: CDR1 MRHNA and CDR2 SNTAGT. The sequence was obtained from a man between 65 and 85 years old with active or convalescent COVID-19. Sequenced sample: peripheral blood. The gene calls are TRBV6-4 and TRBJ2-7; possible D gene TRBD1, 5 bases. This chain's CDR3 is CASSDRQGLTPSYEQYF. In nucleotides, the CDR3 is TGTGCCAGCAGTGACAGGCAGGGATTGACGCCTTCCTACGAGCAGTACTTC.